The TCR beta chain described here comes from a study of T cell responses to AZD1222 COVID-19 vaccine. Sequencing used immunoSEQ multiplex PCR; TCRdb keeps in-frame clones, though not all of them. The sample includes roughly 110,000 clones, roughly 90% of them seen just once. Losses at the gene ends were 10 bases for V and 4 bases for J; bases not matched to a gene: 12. The CDR3 is 15 amino acids. Germline CDR1 is MGHDK and CDR2 is SYGVNS. Whole-study findings and limits: The repertoires were collected only after the peak T cell response.

This clone was seen just once. The target antigen is unknown. The sequenced sample was peripheral blood, obtained 28 days after the second AZD1222 dose. The J gene is TRBJ2-3, the V gene TRBV25-1, with 9 nucleotides matching TRBD2. The origin of this receptor is an adult who received the AZD1222 COVID-19 vaccine. Here the CDR3 reads CANKDVAGVADTQYF. DNA of the CDR3: TGTGCCAACAAGGACGTAGCGGGAGTCGCAGATACGCAGTATTTT. Full variable domain (missing parts from reference TRBV25-1 and TRBJ2-3): EADIYQTPRYLVIGTGKKITLECSQTMGHDKMYWYQQDPGMELHLIHYSYGVNSTEKGDLSSESTVSRIRTEHFPLTLESARPSHTSQYLCANKDVAGVADTQYFGPGTRLTVL.